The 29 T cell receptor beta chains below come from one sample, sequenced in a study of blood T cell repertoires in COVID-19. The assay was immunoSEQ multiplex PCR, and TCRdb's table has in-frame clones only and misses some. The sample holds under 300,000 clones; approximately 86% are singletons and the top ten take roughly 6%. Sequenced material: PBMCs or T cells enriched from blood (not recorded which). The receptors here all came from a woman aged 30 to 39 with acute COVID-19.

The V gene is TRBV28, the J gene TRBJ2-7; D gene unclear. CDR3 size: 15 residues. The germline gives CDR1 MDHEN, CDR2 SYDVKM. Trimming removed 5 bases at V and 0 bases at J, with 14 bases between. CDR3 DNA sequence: TGTGCCAGCAGTCGTCGGTTACCCTTCTCCTACGAGCAGTACTTC. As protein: CASSRRLPFSYEQYF.

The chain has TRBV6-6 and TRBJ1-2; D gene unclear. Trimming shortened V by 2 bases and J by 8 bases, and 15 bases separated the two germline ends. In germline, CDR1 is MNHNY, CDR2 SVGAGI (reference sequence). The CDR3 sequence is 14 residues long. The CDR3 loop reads CASSYLDQFGGYTF. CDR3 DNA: TGTGCCAGCAGTTACCTAGACCAATTTGGGGGCTACACCTTC.

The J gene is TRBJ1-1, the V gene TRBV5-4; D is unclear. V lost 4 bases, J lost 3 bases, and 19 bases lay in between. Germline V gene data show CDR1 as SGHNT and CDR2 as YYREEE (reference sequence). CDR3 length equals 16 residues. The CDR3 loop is CASSAGSGAVDTEAFF. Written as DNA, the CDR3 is TGTGCCAGCAGCGCGGGATCGGGTGCCGTCGACACTGAAGCTTTCTTT.

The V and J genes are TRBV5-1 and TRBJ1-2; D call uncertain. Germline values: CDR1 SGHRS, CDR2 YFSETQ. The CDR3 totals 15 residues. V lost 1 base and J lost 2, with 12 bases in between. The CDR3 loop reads CASSLLTAQNYGYTF. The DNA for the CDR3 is TGCGCCAGCAGCTTGCTCACAGCACAAAACTATGGCTACACCTTC.

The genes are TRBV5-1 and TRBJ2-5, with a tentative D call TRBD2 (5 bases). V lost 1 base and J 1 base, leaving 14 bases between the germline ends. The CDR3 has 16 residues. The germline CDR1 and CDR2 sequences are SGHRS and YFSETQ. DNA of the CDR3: TGCGCCAGCAGCTTGCGGGGAAATAGCCCCCAAGAGACCCAGTACTTC. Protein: CASSLRGNSPQETQYF.

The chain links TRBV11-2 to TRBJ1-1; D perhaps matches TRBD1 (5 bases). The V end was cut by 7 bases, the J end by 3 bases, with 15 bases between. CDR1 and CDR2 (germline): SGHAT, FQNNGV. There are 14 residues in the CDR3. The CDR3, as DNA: TGTGCCAGCACCCTCCCGGGGGGTTACACTGAAGCTTTCTTT. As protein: CASTLPGGYTEAFF.

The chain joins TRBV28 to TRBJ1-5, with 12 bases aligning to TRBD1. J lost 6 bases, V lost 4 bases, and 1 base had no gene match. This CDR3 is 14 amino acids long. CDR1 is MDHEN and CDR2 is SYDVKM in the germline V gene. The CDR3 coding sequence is TGTGCCAGCAGTTGGGACAGGGGGCTTCAGCCCCAGCATTTT. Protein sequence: CASSWDRGLQPQHF. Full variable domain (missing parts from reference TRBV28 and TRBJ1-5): DVKVTQSSRYLVKRTGEKVFLECVQDMDHENMFWYRQDPGLGLRLIYFSYDVKMKEKGDIPEGYSVSREKKERFSLILESASTNQTSMYLCASSWDRGLQPQHFGDGTRLSIL.

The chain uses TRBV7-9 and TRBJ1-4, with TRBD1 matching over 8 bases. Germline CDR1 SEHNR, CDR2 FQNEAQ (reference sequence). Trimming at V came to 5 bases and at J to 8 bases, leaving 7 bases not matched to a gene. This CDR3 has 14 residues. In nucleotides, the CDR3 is TGTGCCAGCAGCCGGACAGGGTTGGAAGAAAAACTGTTTTTT. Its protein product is CASSRTGLEEKLFF. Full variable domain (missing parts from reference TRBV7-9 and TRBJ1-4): DTGVSQNPRHKITKRGQNVTFRCDPISEHNRLYWYRQTLGQGPEFLTYFQNEAQLEKSRLLSDRFSAERPKGSFSTLEIQRTEQGDSAMYLCASSRTGLEEKLFFGSGTQLSVL.

CDR3 residues: CASSFWDRVNTEAFF. The CDR3 region has the DNA TGTGCCAGCAGTTTTTGGGACAGGGTGAACACTGAAGCTTTCTTT. The V and J genes are TRBV28 and TRBJ1-1, with 9 bases lining up with TRBD1. Germline V gene sequence: CDR1 MDHEN, CDR2 SYDVKM. Trimming removed 3 bases from V and 0 bases from J; junction bases left unmatched: 2. The CDR3 consists of 15 residues.

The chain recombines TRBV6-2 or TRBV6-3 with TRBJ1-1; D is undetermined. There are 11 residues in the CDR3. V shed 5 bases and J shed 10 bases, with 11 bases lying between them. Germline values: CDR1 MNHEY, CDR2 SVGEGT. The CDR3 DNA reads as TGTGCCAGCAGTACGACAATTGGAGCTTTCTTT. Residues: CASSTTIGAFF.

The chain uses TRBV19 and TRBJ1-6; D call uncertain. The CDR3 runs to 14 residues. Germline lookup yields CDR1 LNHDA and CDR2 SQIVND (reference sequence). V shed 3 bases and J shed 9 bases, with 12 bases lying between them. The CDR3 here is CASSIDTLGSPLHF. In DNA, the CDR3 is TGTGCCAGTAGTATCGACACCCTGGGTTCACCCCTCCACTTT.

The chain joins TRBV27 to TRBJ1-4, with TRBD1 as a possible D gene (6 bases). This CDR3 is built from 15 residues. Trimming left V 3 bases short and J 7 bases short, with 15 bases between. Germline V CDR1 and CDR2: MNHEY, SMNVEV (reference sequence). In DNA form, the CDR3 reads TGTGCCAGCAGTTTCACAGGGATTTATAGTGAAAAACTGTTTTTT. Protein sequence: CASSFTGIYSEKLFF.

CDR3 loop: CASSPIAGGSEQFF. CDR3 sequence (DNA): TGTGCCAGCAGCCCAATAGCGGGAGGGAGTGAGCAGTTCTTC. This rearrangement joins TRBV3-1 (or the pseudogene TRBV3-2) to TRBJ2-1, with 11 bases aligning to TRBD2. The CDR3 runs 14 residues. The germline V gene has CDR1 LGHDT and CDR2 YNNKEL (reference sequence). The J segment lost 9 bases and the V segment lost 4 bases, leaving 5 bases of the junction unmatched.

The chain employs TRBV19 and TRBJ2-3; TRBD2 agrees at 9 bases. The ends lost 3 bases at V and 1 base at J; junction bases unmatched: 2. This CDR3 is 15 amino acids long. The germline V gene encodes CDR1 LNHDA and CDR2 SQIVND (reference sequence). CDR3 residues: CASSILAGGTDTQYF. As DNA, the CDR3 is TGTGCCAGTAGTATCTTAGCGGGGGGCACAGATACGCAGTATTTT.

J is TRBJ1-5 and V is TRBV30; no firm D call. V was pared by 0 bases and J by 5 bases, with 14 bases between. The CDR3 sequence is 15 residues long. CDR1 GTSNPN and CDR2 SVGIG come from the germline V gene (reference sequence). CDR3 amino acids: CAWSVLGGGYQPQHF. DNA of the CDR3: TGTGCCTGGAGTGTACTTGGAGGAGGGTATCAGCCCCAGCATTTT.

The CDR3 sequence is CASRTQLAAHNEQFF. The CDR3 DNA reads TGTGCCAGTAGGACACAACTAGCGGCGCACAATGAGCAGTTCTTC. This chain links TRBV19 with TRBJ2-1; 8 bases match TRBD2. V lost 6 bases, J lost 5 bases, and 9 bases stayed unmatched. The germline gives CDR1 LNHDA, CDR2 SQIVND (reference sequence). The CDR3 consists of 15 residues.

The CDR3 DNA reads TGCGCCAGCAGTGAGGGTAGCACCGGGGAGCTGTTTTTT. It translates to CASSEGSTGELFF. The chain employs TRBV10-1 and TRBJ2-2; D gene unclear. Trimming pared 2 bases from V and 4 bases from J, leaving 5 bases between. Germline V gives CDR1 WNHNN, CDR2 SYGVQD (reference sequence). CDR3 size: 13 residues.

The CDR3 reads CASSQDLGWGHGKFF. The DNA of the CDR3 is TGCGCCAGCAGCCAAGACCTGGGTTGGGGGCACGGAAAGTTCTTC. The chain links TRBV4-3 to TRBJ2-1; tentative D call: TRBD1 (6 bases). V lost 0 bases and J lost 14, with 20 bases in between. In germline, CDR1 is LGHNA, CDR2 YSLEER. This CDR3 is 15 amino acids long.

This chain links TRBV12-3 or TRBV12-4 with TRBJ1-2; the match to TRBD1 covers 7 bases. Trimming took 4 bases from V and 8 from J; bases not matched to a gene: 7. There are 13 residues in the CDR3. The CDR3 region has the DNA TGTGCCAGCAGTTCCCAGGGGGAAGGGGGCTACACCTTC. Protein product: CASSSQGEGGYTF.

The CDR3 nucleotides read TGTGCCATCAGGGACAGTCAAGAGACCCAGTACTTC. It translates to CAIRDSQETQYF. The chain couples TRBV10-3 to TRBJ2-5, with a possible D match to TRBD1 (6 bases). Trimming removed 6 bases at V and 2 bases at J, with 7 bases between. The CDR3 loop spans 12 amino acids. The germline V gene encodes CDR1 ENHRY and CDR2 SYGVKD.

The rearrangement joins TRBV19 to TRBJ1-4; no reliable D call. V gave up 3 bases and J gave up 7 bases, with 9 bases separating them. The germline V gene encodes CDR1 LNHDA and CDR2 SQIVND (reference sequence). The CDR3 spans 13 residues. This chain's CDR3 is CASSMGLGEKLFF. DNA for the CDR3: TGTGCCAGTAGTATGGGCTTAGGTGAAAAACTGTTTTTT.

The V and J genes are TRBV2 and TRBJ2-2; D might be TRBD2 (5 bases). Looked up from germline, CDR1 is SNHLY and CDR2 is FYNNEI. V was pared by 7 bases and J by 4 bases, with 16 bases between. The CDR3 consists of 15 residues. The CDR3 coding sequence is TGTGCCAGCATAAGGCTAGCTAGCCCCACCGGGGAGCTGTTTTTT. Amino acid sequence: CASIRLASPTGELFF.

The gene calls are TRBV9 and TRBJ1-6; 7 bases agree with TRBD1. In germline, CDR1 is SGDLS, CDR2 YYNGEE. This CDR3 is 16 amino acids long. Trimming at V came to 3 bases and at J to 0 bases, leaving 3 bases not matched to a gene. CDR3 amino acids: CASSAGGASYNSPLHF. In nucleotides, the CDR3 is TGTGCCAGCAGCGCAGGGGGTGCCTCCTATAATTCACCCCTCCACTTT.

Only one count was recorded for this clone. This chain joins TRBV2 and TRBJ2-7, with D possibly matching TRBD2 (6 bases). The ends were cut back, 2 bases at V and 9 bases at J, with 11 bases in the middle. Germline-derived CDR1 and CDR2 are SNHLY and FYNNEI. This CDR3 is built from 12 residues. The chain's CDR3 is CASSESGYWQYF. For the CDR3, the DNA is TGTGCCAGCAGTGAAAGCGGGTATTGGCAGTACTTC.

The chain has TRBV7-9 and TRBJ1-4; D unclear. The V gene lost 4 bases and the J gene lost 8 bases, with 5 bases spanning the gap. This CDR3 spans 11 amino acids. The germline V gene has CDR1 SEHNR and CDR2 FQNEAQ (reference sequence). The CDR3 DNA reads TGTGCCAGCAGCTCGAGCGAAAAACTGTTTTTT. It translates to CASSSSEKLFF. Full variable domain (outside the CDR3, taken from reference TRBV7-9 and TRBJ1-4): DTGVSQNPRHKITKRGQNVTFRCDPISEHNRLYWYRQTLGQGPEFLTYFQNEAQLEKSRLLSDRFSAERPKGSFSTLEIQRTEQGDSAMYLCASSSSEKLFFGSGTQLSVL.

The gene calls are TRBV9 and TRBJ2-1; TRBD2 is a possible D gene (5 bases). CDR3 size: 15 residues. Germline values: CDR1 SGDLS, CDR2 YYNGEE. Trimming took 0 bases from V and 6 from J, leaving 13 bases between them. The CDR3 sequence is CASSVGGSVLNEQFF. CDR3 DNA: TGTGCCAGCAGCGTAGGTGGGAGCGTCCTCAATGAGCAGTTCTTC.

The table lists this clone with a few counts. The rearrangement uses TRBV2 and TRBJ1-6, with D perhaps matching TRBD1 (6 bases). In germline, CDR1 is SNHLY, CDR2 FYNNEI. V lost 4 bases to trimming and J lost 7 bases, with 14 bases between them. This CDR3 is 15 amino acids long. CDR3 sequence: CASSGQEGRNSPLHF. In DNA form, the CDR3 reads TGTGCCAGCAGTGGACAGGAAGGTCGGAATTCACCCCTCCACTTT.

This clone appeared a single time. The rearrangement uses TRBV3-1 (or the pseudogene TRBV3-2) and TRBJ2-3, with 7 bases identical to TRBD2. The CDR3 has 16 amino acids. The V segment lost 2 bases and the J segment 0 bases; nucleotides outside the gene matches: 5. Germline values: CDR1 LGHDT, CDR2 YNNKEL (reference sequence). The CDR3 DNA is TGTGCCAGCAGCCAATGGACTAGTTCTAGCACAGATACGCAGTATTTT. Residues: CASSQWTSSSTDTQYF.

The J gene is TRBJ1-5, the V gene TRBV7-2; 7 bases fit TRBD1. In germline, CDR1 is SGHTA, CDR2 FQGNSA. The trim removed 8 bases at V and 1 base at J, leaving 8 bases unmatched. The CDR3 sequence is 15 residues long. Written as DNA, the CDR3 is TGTGCCAGCTCAGACAGGGTCGTGAGCAATCAGCCCCAGCATTTT. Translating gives CASSDRVVSNQPQHF. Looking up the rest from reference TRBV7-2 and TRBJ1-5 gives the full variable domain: GAGVSQSPSNKVTEKGKDVELRCDPISGHTALYWYRQSLGQGLEFLIYFQGNSAPDKSGLPSDRFSAERTGGSVSTLTIQRTQQEDSAVYLCASSDRVVSNQPQHFGDGTRLSIL.